This T cell receptor beta chain is from a study of identical twins' blood T cells. Study information: Roughly 50 million reads covered roughly six alpha-chain and roughly six beta-chain libraries.

Study results and caveats: Each donor's most abundant TCRbeta clonotypes shared more CDR3 sequences with her twin than unrelated donors.

There are 12 residues in the CDR3. V lost 5 bases and J 5 bases, leaving 13 bases between the germline ends. Per germline, CDR1 DFQATT and CDR2 SNEGSKA (reference sequence). This clonotype was seen a few times. Its target is not known. TCRdb reprocessed the 5' RACE reads via MiXCR and lists one record per CDR3 protein. Of 400,000 or so distinct CDR3 sequences in the sample, more than 25% are singletons; the top ten hold more than 5.5%. V gene TRBV20-1 combines with J gene TRBJ2-7, with D perhaps TRBD2 (5 bases). Input material: PBMCs. The sequence was collected from a woman aged 18-55 years in good health. In DNA form, the CDR3 reads TGCAGTGCTCTAGACGAGGGCCACGAGCAGTACTTC. This encodes CSALDEGHEQYF.